This T cell receptor beta chain was recorded in a study of blood T cell repertoires in COVID-19. Study context: The United States, Italy and Spain were the sources of the acute and convalescent COVID-19 samples.

Here immunoSEQ multiplex PCR was the method, and the copy in TCRdb shows in-frame clones only, minus some. The sample yields around 94,000 clones, more than 85% seen once. The germline V gene has CDR1 MNHNS and CDR2 SASEGT. The CDR3 totals 17 residues. V gave up 4 bases and J gave up 5 bases; unmatched junction bases: 10. The sequenced sample was peripheral blood. The J gene is TRBJ2-3, the V gene TRBV6-1; 12 nucleotides line up with TRBD2. This sequence was found in a man younger than 35 with acute or convalescent COVID-19. CDR3 DNA sequence: TGTGCCAGCAGTGGCTCTGCTCTGGGACTAGCGGGAGATACGCAGTATTTT. This encodes CASSGSALGLAGDTQYF.